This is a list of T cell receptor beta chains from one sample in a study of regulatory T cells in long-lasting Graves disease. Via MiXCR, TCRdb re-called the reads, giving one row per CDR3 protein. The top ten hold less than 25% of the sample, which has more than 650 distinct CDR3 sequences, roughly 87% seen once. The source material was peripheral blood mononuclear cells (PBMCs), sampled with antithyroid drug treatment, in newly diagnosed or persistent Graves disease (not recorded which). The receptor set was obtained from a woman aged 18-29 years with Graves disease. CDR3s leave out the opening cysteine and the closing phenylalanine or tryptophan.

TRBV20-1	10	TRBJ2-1	SGSGLYNEQF
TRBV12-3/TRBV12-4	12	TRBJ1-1	ASSPEGLNTEAF
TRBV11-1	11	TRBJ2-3	ASLAGVTDTQY
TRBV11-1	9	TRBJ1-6	ASSANSPLH
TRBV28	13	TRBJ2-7	ASSPIRAGPYEQY
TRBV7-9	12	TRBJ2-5	ATWGRLSQETQY
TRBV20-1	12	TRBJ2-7	SANPDPNPYEQY
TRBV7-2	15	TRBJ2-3	ASSLRVWTGVTDTQY
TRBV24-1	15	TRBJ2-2	ATSDSAAGDYTGELF
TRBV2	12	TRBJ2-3	ASIGQEVADTQY
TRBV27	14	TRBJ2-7	ASSPRGKTGEREQY
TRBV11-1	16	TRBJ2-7	ASSLGFRGGGSSYEQY
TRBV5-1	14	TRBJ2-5	ASSLAGLGAQETQY
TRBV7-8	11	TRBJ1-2	ASSQRTGGGYT
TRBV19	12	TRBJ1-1	ASSLAGSNTEAF
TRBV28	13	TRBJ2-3	ASSSIGQGTDTQY
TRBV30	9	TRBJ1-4	AYTLGQKLF
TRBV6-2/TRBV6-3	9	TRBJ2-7	ASSSIYEQY
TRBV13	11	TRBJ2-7	ASSFRGTYEQY
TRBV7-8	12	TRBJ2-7	ASSPRDRVDEQY
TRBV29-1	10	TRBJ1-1	SVDSLNTEAF
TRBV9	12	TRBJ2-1	ASSVDETYNEQF
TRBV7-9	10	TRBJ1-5	ASSLDYQPQH
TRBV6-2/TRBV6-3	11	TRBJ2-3	ASSYLSTDTQY
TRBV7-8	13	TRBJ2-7	ASSLRGQLTYEQY
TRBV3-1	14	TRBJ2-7	ASSLRTSGLSYEQY
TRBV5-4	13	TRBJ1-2	ASSLVSGGVYGYT
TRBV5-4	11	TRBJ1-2	ASSSARDYGYT
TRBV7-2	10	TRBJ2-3	ASRSESDTQY
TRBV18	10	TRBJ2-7	ASSPSSYEQY
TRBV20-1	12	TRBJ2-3	SASYRVYTDTQY
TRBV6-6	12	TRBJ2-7	ASRTPGQGREQY
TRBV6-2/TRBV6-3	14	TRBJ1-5	ASSPHTRVSNQPQH
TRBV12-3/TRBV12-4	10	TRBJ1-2	ASSFNQEGYT
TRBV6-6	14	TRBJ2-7	ASSYQPGDRAHEQY
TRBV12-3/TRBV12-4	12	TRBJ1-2	ASSFRQGVDGYT
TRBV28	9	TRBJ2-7	ASSLYSEQY
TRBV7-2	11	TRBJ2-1	ASILPLGDEQF
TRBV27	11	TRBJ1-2	ASRFGTGYGYT
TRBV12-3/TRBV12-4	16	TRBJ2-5	ASSFGTSGRAGTETQY
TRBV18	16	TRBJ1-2	ASSPPLSGQLIIYGYT